Presented here are 3 T cell receptor beta chains from one specimen sequenced in a study of blood T cell repertoires in COVID-19. Clones were sequenced by immunoSEQ multiplex PCR, and TCRdb holds only the in-frame ones, with some missing. The sample lists over 250,000 clones; approximately 86% were seen once. Sample: peripheral blood. These receptors originate from a woman in her 30s with acute or convalescent COVID-19.

This chain connects TRBV5-6 to TRBJ2-7; 9 bases align to TRBD1. The germline V gene has CDR1 SGHDT and CDR2 YYEEEE. CDR3 length equals 15 residues. Losses at the gene ends were 1 base for V and 4 bases for J; bases not matched to a gene: 6. The DNA of the CDR3 is TGTGCCAGCAGCTTGTCAGGGACAGGGAGGTACGAGCAGTACTTC. Its translation is CASSLSGTGRYEQYF.

The chain combines TRBV25-1 with TRBJ2-2; D gene ambiguous. CDR3 length: 17 amino acids. Germline V gene sequence: CDR1 MGHDK, CDR2 SYGVNS. The ends were cut back, 4 bases at V and 1 base at J, with 16 bases in the middle. This CDR3 reads CASSAPFSSLNTGELFF. The CDR3 nucleotides are TGTGCCAGCAGTGCCCCCTTTTCATCACTGAACACCGGGGAGCTGTTTTTT.

The CDR3 bases are TGTGCCAGCAGCGAGAGCGGGATCCTAGCCGGGGAGCTGTTTTTT. Translated, it gives CASSESGILAGELFF. The chain links TRBV11-2 to TRBJ2-2, with 7 bases lining up with TRBD2. Germline trimming cut 5 bases from V and 6 bases from J; bases unmatched to any gene: 9. This CDR3 region has 15 residues. Looked up from germline, CDR1 is SGHAT and CDR2 is FQNNGV.